The 26 T cell receptor beta chains in this list originate from one sample, sequenced in a study of blood T cells in healthy people across ages. With a J-beta primer mix and a sample-barcoded 5' primer, a second PCR ran about 7 to 12 cycles. TCRdb re-derived calls from the 5' RACE reads in MiXCR, one entry per CDR3 protein. The sample yields under 2 million distinct CDR3 sequences, around 36% seen once. Sequenced input: blood. These receptors all come from a woman aged 25 to 39 in good health.

The sample holds many counts of this clonotype. The chain recombines TRBV7-9 with TRBJ2-3; 7 nucleotides line up with TRBD2. CDR1 and CDR2 from the germline V gene are SEHNR and FQNEAQ (reference sequence). After removal of 7 bases from V and 4 bases from J, the junction contained 5 bases not matched to a gene. The CDR3 covers 13 residues. The DNA of the CDR3 is TGTGCCAGCATGTCGAGCGGGGCAGATACGCAGTATTTT. Translated, it gives CASMSSGADTQYF.

This clonotype appeared a few times. This CDR3 is CASSSWEDGKAAQYF. Here the CDR3 DNA reads TGTGCCAGCAGTTCCTGGGAGGACGGCAAGGCGGCCCAGTACTTC. The chain is built from TRBV2 and TRBJ2-5; the D gene is possibly TRBD2 (6 bases). Germline loops: CDR1 SNHLY, CDR2 FYNNEI. There are 15 residues in the CDR3. V lost 5 bases and J lost 9, with 22 bases in between.

Comments on this clonotype: One end of the junction varies from germline; a read error may be responsible. In DNA form, the CDR3 reads TGCAGTGCTAGAGATAGGCTTAGCGGGAACCCCGGGGAGCTGTTTTTT. Its translation is CSARDRLSGNPGELFF. The gene calls are TRBV20-1 and TRBJ2-2; TRBD2 aligns across 8 bases. Per germline, CDR1 DFQATT and CDR2 SNEGSKA (reference sequence). This CDR3 has 16 residues.

The V call is TRBV11-2, the J call TRBJ2-3; 8 bases fit TRBD2. Germline-derived CDR1 and CDR2 are SGHAT and FQNNGV. CDR3 length: 13 amino acids. As DNA, the CDR3 is TGTGGCACCGGGAGGGCCGGGCGAGCTACGCAGTATTTT. It specifies CGTGRAGRATQYF.

The gene calls are TRBV7-9 and TRBJ1-1; D might be TRBD1 (5 bases). Trimming stripped 3 bases from V and 4 bases from J, with 9 bases between. The CDR3 is 13 amino acids. The germline V gene encodes CDR1 SEHNR and CDR2 FQNEAQ (reference sequence). The CDR3 region has the DNA TGTGCCAGCAGCTTTTATGGGACCACTGAAGCTTTCTTT. Residues: CASSFYGTTEAFF.

The chain joins TRBV4-2 to TRBJ1-6, with 8 bases matching TRBD1. The CDR3 runs to 17 residues. V dropped 1 base and J dropped 10; count of bases not matched to a gene: 12. CDR1 and CDR2 (germline): LGHNA, YNFKEQ. This CDR3 is CASSQVSPGGSYSPLHF. CDR3 in DNA: TGTGCCAGCAGCCAAGTAAGCCCAGGGGGCTCCTACTCACCCCTCCACTTT.

The rearrangement uses TRBV4-2 and TRBJ2-7; 13 nucleotides agree with TRBD2. V gave up 4 bases and J gave up 1 base; unmatched junction bases: 10. This CDR3 region has 18 residues. The germline gives CDR1 LGHNA, CDR2 YNFKEQ. The CDR3 nucleotides read TGTGCCAGCAGCCCTCGGACTAGCGGGGGCCACTATTCCTACGAGCAGTACTTC. Translating it yields CASSPRTSGGHYSYEQYF.

This clonotype has a handful of counts. This chain connects TRBV6-1 to TRBJ1-2; no definite D call. The germline CDR1 and CDR2 sequences are MNHNS and SASEGT. The germline V and J ends were trimmed by 5 bases and 0 bases, with 7 bases remaining between them. The CDR3 sequence is 13 residues long. This CDR3 is CASSNLANYGYTF. In DNA, the CDR3 is TGTGCCAGCAGTAACTTAGCTAACTATGGCTACACCTTC.

This clonotype was observed a handful of times. DNA of the CDR3: TGTGCCAGCTCACCCCCCGGGACAGGCCGCCTCCAAGAGACCCAGTACTTC. Its translation: CASSPPGTGRLQETQYF. The chain carries TRBV18 and TRBJ2-5, with 8 bases matching TRBD1. This CDR3 region has 17 residues. V lost 3 bases and J lost 1; bases outside the gene matches: 10. Germline-derived CDR1 and CDR2 are KGHSH and LQKENI.

As concerns this clonotype: The junction differs from germline at one of its ends, possibly a read error. The V call is TRBV28, the J call TRBJ2-6; D unresolved. This CDR3 has 15 amino acids. Per germline, CDR1 MDHEN and CDR2 SYDVKM. Here the CDR3 reads CASSTRSSRANVLTF. The CDR3 DNA is TGTGCCAGCAGTACACGCAGCTCTAGGGCCAACGTCCTGACTTTC.

This clonotype was observed at least ten times. The chain carries TRBV5-1 and TRBJ2-3; 8 nucleotides align to TRBD2. Per the germline V gene, CDR1 is SGHRS and CDR2 is YFSETQ. The CDR3 has 15 residues. V lost 5 bases to trimming and J lost 4 bases; unmatched junction nucleotides: 9. CDR3 sequence: CASRIEGLVADTQYF. The CDR3 nucleotides are TGCGCCAGCAGGATTGAGGGACTAGTGGCAGATACGCAGTATTTT.

In this sample, this clonotype turned up once. The chain employs TRBV20-1 and TRBJ2-1; TRBD2 agrees at 11 bases. The V and J ends lost 6 bases and 1 base, in that order; junction bases with no gene match: 5. Germline V lookup: CDR1 DFQATT, CDR2 SNEGSKA (reference sequence). The CDR3 contains 15 residues. CDR3 coding DNA: TGCAGTGCACCGACTAGCGGGGCTTCCTACAATGAGCAGTTCTTC. It translates to CSAPTSGASYNEQFF.

The chain carries TRBV28 and TRBJ1-5; weak D call: TRBD1 (6 bases). The CDR3 contains 15 residues. Germline V lookup: CDR1 MDHEN, CDR2 SYDVKM. Trimming left V 8 bases short and J 3 bases short, with 17 bases between. CDR3 DNA: TGTGCCAGCGGGAATCCGGGACAAAACAATCAGCCCCAGCATTTT. Amino acid sequence: CASGNPGQNNQPQHF.

The rearrangement uses TRBV12-3 or TRBV12-4 and TRBJ1-4; TRBD1 is a possible D gene (6 bases). CDR3 length: 14 amino acids. Deletions cut 5 bases from V and 4 bases from J, with 11 bases between. In nucleotides, the CDR3 is TGTGCCAGCAGTCTGGACAGCTTTAATGAAAAACTGTTTTTT. This translates into CASSLDSFNEKLFF.

A single count supports this clonotype. The rearrangement joins TRBV2 to TRBJ1-2, with D uncertain. This CDR3 is built from 14 residues. V gave up 6 bases and J gave up 3 bases, with 14 bases separating them. Germline lookup yields CDR1 SNHLY and CDR2 FYNNEI. CDR3 bases: TGTGCCAGCAGGGTTGACATAAATGACTATGGCTACACCTTC. Protein sequence: CASRVDINDYGYTF.

This chain links TRBV5-1 with TRBJ2-2; no firm D call. Trimming cost V 0 bases and J 0 bases, with 6 bases left between them. The germline V gene encodes CDR1 SGHRS and CDR2 YFSETQ. The CDR3 sequence is 15 residues long. The CDR3 DNA is TGCGCCAGCAGCTTGGTGGTTTCGAACACCGGGGAGCTGTTTTTT. Amino acids: CASSLVVSNTGELFF.

The chain recombines TRBV4-1 with TRBJ1-5, with no clear D. Between the trimmed V and J ends, which lost 0 bases and 4 bases, there was a span of 7 bases. Germline lookup yields CDR1 MGHRA and CDR2 YSYEKL. The CDR3 extends over 14 amino acids. Here the CDR3 DNA reads TGCGCCAGCAGCCAAGATTGGCAGAATCAGCCCCAGCATTTT. As protein: CASSQDWQNQPQHF.

The V gene is TRBV10-3, the J gene TRBJ2-7; 9 nucleotides agree with TRBD2. The CDR3 runs to 14 residues. The germline V gene encodes CDR1 ENHRY and CDR2 SYGVKD. The CDR3 DNA follows: TGTGCTACATCAAGCCTAGCGGGATCCTACGAGCAGTACTTC. Protein product: CATSSLAGSYEQYF.

The chain carries TRBV6-1 and TRBJ2-5, with D perhaps matching TRBD2 (6 bases). This CDR3 has 18 residues. Germline CDR1 is MNHNS and CDR2 is SASEGT. Trimming removed 7 bases from V and 3 bases from J, with 27 bases in between. This chain's CDR3 is CASNEDSYRDSKKETQYF. In DNA form, the CDR3 reads TGTGCCAGCAACGAGGATTCCTACCGGGACTCAAAAAAAGAGACCCAGTACTTC.

This clonotype was observed a few times. J is TRBJ1-1 and V is TRBV5-5, with D unclear. Trimming removed 0 bases from V and 7 bases from J, with 10 bases in between. Per germline, CDR1 SGHKS and CDR2 YYEKEE (reference sequence). CDR3 length: 13 residues. The CDR3 sequence: CASSLAGVGEAFF. The CDR3 DNA is TGTGCCAGCAGCTTGGCCGGGGTTGGTGAAGCTTTCTTT.

The chain joins TRBV7-2 to TRBJ2-7; D is unclear. The CDR3 runs to 11 residues. Trimming removed 8 bases at V and 4 bases at J, with 9 bases between. Germline lookup yields CDR1 SGHTA and CDR2 FQGNSA. The DNA for the CDR3 is TGTGCCAGCGCCCGTGGGTACGAGCAGTACTTC. Amino acid sequence: CASARGYEQYF.

The CDR3 DNA sequence: TGCAGTGCTAGAGATCTCGCTTCCTGGGAAGCTTTCTTT. Translated, it gives CSARDLASWEAFF. The gene calls are TRBV20-1 and TRBJ1-1; no clear D. The CDR3 runs to 13 residues. The germline V and J ends were trimmed by 0 bases and 8 bases, with 13 bases remaining between them. The germline gives CDR1 DFQATT, CDR2 SNEGSKA (reference sequence).

This clonotype has just one count. This chain joins TRBV7-2 and TRBJ2-1; TRBD2 matches 7 bases. The germline CDR1 and CDR2 sequences are SGHTA and FQGNSA. V dropped 5 bases and J dropped 7; count of bases not matched to a gene: 14. The CDR3 has 16 residues. CDR3 loop: CASSPQPRGSWNEQFF. In DNA form, the CDR3 reads TGTGCCAGCAGCCCCCAACCTCGCGGGAGTTGGAATGAGCAGTTCTTC.

The rearrangement joins TRBV2 to TRBJ2-1, with TRBD2 identical over 8 bases. Germline V gene lookup returns CDR1 SNHLY and CDR2 FYNNEI. Losses at the gene ends were 4 bases for V and 6 bases for J; bases not matched to a gene: 8. The CDR3 extends over 15 amino acids. The DNA of the CDR3 is TGTGCCAGCAGTGGGGGGTGGCGGGGGGCCAATGAGCAGTTCTTC. Translation gives CASSGGWRGANEQFF.

As regards this clonotype: A much more abundant neighbour one base away suggests this may be a read error. The chain couples TRBV3-1 to TRBJ2-1; no reliable D call. CDR1 and CDR2 (germline): LGHDT, YNNKEL (reference sequence). The V gene lost 0 bases and the J gene lost 5 bases, with 11 bases spanning the gap. The CDR3 has 15 amino acids. Here the CDR3 reads CASSQEASVHNEQFF. Here the CDR3 DNA reads TGTGCCAGCAGCCAAGAGGCTAGTGTCCACAATGAGCAGTTCTTC.

The chain is built from TRBV6-6 and TRBJ2-3, with a weak D call TRBD2 (6 bases). The V end lost 6 bases, the J end lost 14 bases, and 18 bases lay between the germline ends. CDR3 length equals 12 residues. The germline CDR1 and CDR2 sequences are MNHNY and SVGAGI (reference sequence). CDR3 sequence reads: CASSSNSGRRYF. CDR3 bases: TGTGCCAGCAGCTCGAACAGCGGGCGCAGGTATTTT.